Detailed here is one T cell receptor beta chain. Per the original data handling: Amplification of reference gene primers provided the estimated nucleated cell counts. Method: immunoSEQ multiplex PCR; TCRdb's copy keeps in-frame clones and lacks some. That table supplies the V and J calls and clone size; D and trimming were determined from the DNA. The repertoire consists of about 34,000 clones, with 80% occurring once and the leading ten covering roughly 14%. The data derive from a study of blood T cell repertoires in COVID-19. Study context: The origin of the acute and convalescent COVID-19 samples was the United States, Italy and Spain. PBMCs, B-cell-depleted T cells, or T cells provided the cDNA or gDNA that made up the material.

Germline-derived CDR1 and CDR2 are MNHEY and SVGAGI. The CDR3 has 14 amino acids. V gave up 6 bases and J gave up 5 bases, with 16 bases separating them. The sequenced sample was peripheral blood. The clonotype comes from a woman between 65 and 79 years old with acute or convalescent COVID-19. The chain recombines TRBV6-5 with TRBJ1-1; D unclear. CDR3 sequence: CASRPTRRETEAFF. The CDR3 DNA reads TGTGCCAGCAGACCCACTAGGAGGGAAACTGAAGCTTTCTTT.